The 9 T cell receptor beta chains below come from one sample, sequenced in a study of blood T cell repertoires in COVID-19. The protocol was immunoSEQ multiplex PCR, while the TCRdb copy is restricted to in-frame clones and leaves out a portion. The sample lists more than 50,000 clones, approximately 91% occurring once. Source material: peripheral blood. These receptors were taken from a human donor in a cohort sampled during active COVID-19.

The chain joins TRBV29-1 to TRBJ1-1, with no clear D. Trimming pared 4 bases from V and 3 bases from J, leaving 15 bases between. The CDR3 is 14 amino acids. Looked up from germline, CDR1 is SQVTM and CDR2 is ANQGSEA. CDR3 in amino acids: CSVVRHGEDTEAFF. The CDR3 nucleotides read TGCAGCGTTGTACGGCACGGAGAGGACACTGAAGCTTTCTTT.

The chain carries TRBV3-1 (or the pseudogene TRBV3-2) and TRBJ1-1; D unresolved. Deletions cut 5 bases from V and 4 bases from J, with 14 bases between. Germline V gives CDR1 LGHDT, CDR2 YNNKEL (reference sequence). The CDR3 is made up of 14 amino acids. In nucleotides, the CDR3 is TGTGCCAGCAGCGGACTGGTGAGGAGCACTGAAGCTTTCTTT. It codes for CASSGLVRSTEAFF.

Points on this clone: The DNA is omitted, as the CDR3 cannot be located on it reliably, and the CDR3 follows TCRdb's listing. V and J are TRBV21-1 and TRBJ1-6; the DNA was not compared with TRBD1, the D call given in the table. TRBV21-1 is a pseudogene. Ends included, the CDR3 has 20 residues. The CDR3 region is CASSNKRGTDYRCYNSPLHF.

V and J are TRBV29-1 and TRBJ2-7, with a possible D match to TRBD2 (5 bases). The CDR3 extends over 11 amino acids. Germline V gene sequence: CDR1 SQVTM, CDR2 ANQGSEA. The V gene lost 7 bases and the J gene lost 4 bases, with 11 bases spanning the gap. The CDR3 nucleotides are TGCAGCGCGAGGGAGAAGTACGAGCAGTACTTC. Its translation: CSAREKYEQYF.

This rearrangement joins TRBV15 to TRBJ2-2; D is perhaps TRBD2 (5 bases). CDR3 size: 15 residues. Trimming removed 2 bases from V and 6 bases from J, with 13 bases in between. Germline V gives CDR1 LNHNV, CDR2 YYDKDF (reference sequence). CDR3 loop: CATSRPPEGAGELFF. Written as DNA, the CDR3 is TGTGCCACCAGCAGACCCCCCGAGGGTGCCGGGGAGCTGTTTTTT.

Here the CDR3 DNA reads TGTGCCAGCAGCCAAGACCAGGGGGCAGGCTCCTACGAGCAGTACTTC. It translates to CASSQDQGAGSYEQYF. This chain joins TRBV3-1 (or the pseudogene TRBV3-2) and TRBJ2-7; 8 bases agree with TRBD1. CDR1 is LGHDT and CDR2 is YNNKEL in the germline V gene (reference sequence). The CDR3 loop spans 16 amino acids. J lost 0 bases, V lost 0 bases, and 4 bases had no gene match.

The chain links TRBV4-3 to TRBJ2-1; 7 nucleotides align to TRBD2. J lost 2 bases, V lost 1 base, and 2 bases had no gene match. In germline, CDR1 is LGHNA, CDR2 YSLEER. This CDR3 is built from 15 residues. Here the CDR3 reads CASSQGTSPYNEQFF. The CDR3 region has the DNA TGCGCCAGCAGCCAAGGGACTAGTCCCTACAATGAGCAGTTCTTC.

The DNA for the CDR3 is TGTGCCAGCAGCTTTGAGGAACTTCTCTACGAGCAGTACTTC. Translating gives CASSFEELLYEQYF. The J gene is TRBJ2-7, the V gene TRBV7-2, with D hard to call. The germline CDR1 and CDR2 sequences are SGHTA and FQGNSA. With 3 bases removed from V and 3 bases from J, the gap between germline ends came to 12 bases. The CDR3 has 14 amino acids. The variable domain in full, completed from reference TRBV7-2 and TRBJ2-7, reads GAGVSQSPSNKVTEKGKDVELRCDPISGHTALYWYRQSLGQGLEFLIYFQGNSAPDKSGLPSDRFSAERTGGSVSTLTIQRTQQEDSAVYLCASSFEELLYEQYFGPGTRLTVT.

The chain is built from TRBV7-2 and TRBJ2-3, with a tentative D call TRBD2 (6 bases). CDR3 size: 13 residues. The V gene lost 5 bases and the J gene lost 14 bases, with 20 bases spanning the gap. Germline-derived CDR1 and CDR2 are SGHTA and FQGNSA. CDR3 region: CASSLSGSPPGYF. The CDR3 DNA reads as TGTGCCAGCAGCCTTAGCGGCTCACCGCCGGGGTATTTT. Full variable domain (rest looked up from reference TRBV7-2 and TRBJ2-3): GAGVSQSPSNKVTEKGKDVELRCDPISGHTALYWYRQSLGQGLEFLIYFQGNSAPDKSGLPSDRFSAERTGGSVSTLTIQRTQQEDSAVYLCASSLSGSPPGYFGPGTRLTVL.